A selection of T cell receptor beta chains follows, all from one sample in a study of blood T cells in healthy people across ages. TCRdb fed the 5' RACE reads into MiXCR, producing one record per CDR3 protein. The sample gives under 2,000,000 distinct CDR3 sequences, about 50% of which show up once; roughly 2.1% is in the top ten. The source material was blood. The receptors derive from a woman aged 40-49 years in good health. Both conserved end residues are part of each CDR3. A D gene is named only where the DNA matches it firmly. A row's size may be missing; if present it is once, few, many or a size class.

TGCAGCGTCAAAGGAGGCCTAGCGGGGGTGGAGACCCAGTACTTC,CSVKGGLAGVETQYF,TRBJ2-5,15,TRBD2,few,TRBV29-1
TGCAGTGCTGGGCCCGGGTGGGCGGGACCCGGGGAGACCCAGTACTTC,CSAGPGWAGPGETQYF,TRBJ2-5,16,.,.,TRBV20-1
TGTGCCAGCTCACCACCGCAGGGTATAAGTGAAAAACTGTTTTTT,CASSPPQGISEKLFF,TRBJ1-4,15,.,.,TRBV18
TGCGCCAGCAGCCAAGATGATACAGGCGCGAACTATGGCTACACCTTC,CASSQDDTGANYGYTF,TRBJ1-2,16,.,.,TRBV4-1
TGTGCCAGCAGCCAAGAGCTGGGGGGCTCCTACGAGCAGTACTTC,CASSQELGGSYEQYF,TRBJ2-7,15,.,few,TRBV14
TGTGCCAGCAGCCCAGACTCGGGCGAGCAGTACTTC,CASSPDSGEQYF,TRBJ2-7,12,.,many,TRBV7-6
TGTGCCAGCAGCTTGGCAGGGGGCCTTAACTATGGCTACACCTTC,CASSLAGGLNYGYTF,TRBJ1-2,15,TRBD1,few,TRBV5-6
TGTGCCAGCAGCTTAGGCGGGGGGGCCTGCGAGCAGTACTTC,CASSLGGGACEQYF,TRBJ2-7,14,TRBD2,.,TRBV7-2
TGCGCCAGCAGCTTGGCCGGACTAGCGGGGGCCACTCCCCAAGAGACCCAGTACTTC,CASSLAGLAGATPQETQYF,TRBJ2-5,19,TRBD2,few,TRBV5-1
TGCGCCAGCAGCCCGCAGGAGTTACAGCGCAACTATAATTCACCCCTCCACTTT,CASSPQELQRNYNSPLHF,TRBJ1-6,18,.,.,TRBV5-1
TGCAGTGCTAGACCTCGGGACTCCACAGGTACGCAGTATTTT,CSARPRDSTGTQYF,TRBJ2-3,14,.,.,TRBV20-1
TGTGCCAGCAGTTACTCGACAACTACTCTAGGGTATGGCTACACCTTC,CASSYSTTTLGYGYTF,TRBJ1-2,16,.,.,TRBV6-5
TGCGCCAGCAGCTTGGCCGGTAGCGGGGCAGCCAAAAACATTCAGTACTTC,CASSLAGSGAAKNIQYF,TRBJ2-4,17,TRBD2,.,TRBV5-1
TGTGCCAGCAGTTTTGAACGGGGTGGTGAGACCCAGTACTTC,CASSFERGGETQYF,TRBJ2-5,14,.,few,TRBV12-3/TRBV12-4
TGTGCCAGCAGTTACTCGACAGGGCATGGCTACACCTTC,CASSYSTGHGYTF,TRBJ1-2,13,TRBD1,few,TRBV6-5